The 26 T cell receptor beta chains presented below share a single source sample, sequenced in a study of cytomegalovirus exposure and HLA in healthy donors. The PCR ran on 60 Vbeta and 13 Jbeta primers. Repertoires were generated with immunoSEQ multiplex PCR, while TCRdb's copy carries only in-frame clones and drops some. This sample has approximately 210,000 clones, with around nine tenths found just once. The sequenced material came from PBMCs. These receptors came from a woman aged 18-30 years in good health and CMV-seronegative.

V usage is TRBV27 and J usage is TRBJ1-1; 9 positions agree with TRBD1. The CDR3 totals 15 residues. J gave up 1 base and V 2 bases, and 2 bases lay outside the gene matches. CDR1 and CDR2 from the germline V gene are MNHEY and SMNVEV (reference sequence). The CDR3 nucleotides are TGTGCCAGCAGTTTAGGGGACAGGGAGAACACTGAAGCTTTCTTT. This gives the protein CASSLGDRENTEAFF.

This clone was counted only a few times. The chain carries TRBV18 and TRBJ2-1, with 15 bases identical to TRBD2. The V gene's germline CDR1 is KGHSH and CDR2 LQKENI. The CDR3 sequence is 15 residues long. V was clipped by 3 bases and J by 15 bases; unmatched bases: 9. The DNA for the CDR3 is TGTGCCAGCTCACCCGGACTAGCGGGAGGGCCGGGTATGTTCTTC. This codes for CASSPGLAGGPGMFF.

The chain links TRBV6-5 to TRBJ1-2; D is possibly TRBD1 (5 bases). CDR3 size: 13 residues. Per germline, CDR1 MNHEY and CDR2 SVGAGI. Trimming shortened V by 6 bases and J by 7 bases, and 15 bases separated the two germline ends. CDR3 in amino acids: CASSLRDRTGYTF. CDR3 bases: TGTGCCAGCAGCCTGCGGGACCGCACTGGCTACACCTTC.

This clone turned up a few times. The gene calls are TRBV6-1 and TRBJ1-2; the D gene is possibly TRBD1 (5 bases). This CDR3 is 13 amino acids long. Germline CDR1 is MNHNS and CDR2 is SASEGT. The V end lost 4 bases, the J end lost 3 bases, and 9 bases lay between the germline ends. DNA of the CDR3: TGTGCCAGCAGTGGGGGGGTTTACTATGGCTACACCTTC. Its translation: CASSGGVYYGYTF.

The chain combines TRBV6-6 with TRBJ1-1, with TRBD1 matching 10 bases. The CDR3 is 16 amino acids. Trimming at V came to 2 bases and at J to 5 bases, leaving 8 bases not matched to a gene. Per the germline V gene, CDR1 is MNHNY and CDR2 is SVGAGI (reference sequence). The CDR3 protein is CASSYIPTGGVTEAFF. CDR3 bases: TGTGCCAGCAGTTACATCCCGACAGGGGGCGTTACTGAAGCTTTCTTT.

The V gene is TRBV28, the J gene TRBJ2-5; a weak D match, TRBD1 (5 bases). The J call is doubtful: the DNA matches TRBJ2-7 better. Germline values: CDR1 MDHEN, CDR2 SYDVKM. The CDR3 has 15 residues. The CDR3 loop reads CASSPVGQSSYEQYF. Here the CDR3 DNA reads TGTGCCAGCAGTCCCGTGGGGCAGAGTTCCTACGAGCAGTACTTC.

This chain connects TRBV29-1 to TRBJ2-2, with D tentatively TRBD1 (5 bases). CDR1 SQVTM and CDR2 ANQGSEA come from the germline V gene. This CDR3 contains 14 residues. Trimming stripped 6 bases from V and 1 base from J, with 12 bases between. CDR3 DNA: TGCAGCGTCCTAGACAGAATGAACACCGGGGAGCTGTTTTTT. Its protein is CSVLDRMNTGELFF.

V gene TRBV7-8 combines with J gene TRBJ1-4, with 7 bases identical to TRBD1. Germline loops: CDR1 SGHVS, CDR2 FQNEAQ. The J segment lost 3 bases and the V segment lost 4 bases, leaving 2 bases of the junction unmatched. The CDR3 sequence is 14 residues long. CDR3 sequence: CASSSGQSNEKLFF. CDR3 coding DNA: TGTGCCAGCAGCTCGGGACAGTCTAATGAAAAACTGTTTTTT.

This clone has a single count. The J gene is TRBJ2-7, the V gene TRBV6-5; TRBD1 aligns across 9 bases. The CDR3 is 16 amino acids. CDR1 is MNHEY, CDR2 SVGAGI, per germline. Trimming cost V 0 bases and J 5 bases; bases outside gene matches: 8. The CDR3 DNA reads as TGTGCCAGCAGTTACTCGAGGGGGACAGGGAGGGACGAGCAGTACTTC. Translated: CASSYSRGTGRDEQYF.

V and J are TRBV28 and TRBJ2-7; weak D call: TRBD2 (6 bases). The V and J ends lost 5 bases and 0 bases respectively, with 14 bases between them. This CDR3 contains 15 residues. The germline CDR1 and CDR2 sequences are MDHEN and SYDVKM. CDR3 nucleotide sequence: TGTGCCAGCAGTCTCCCTTACGGGGGCTCCTACGAGCAGTACTTC. It yields the protein CASSLPYGGSYEQYF.

This chain links TRBV11-2 with TRBJ2-1; TRBD1 matches 7 bases. Germline CDR1 and CDR2: SGHAT and FQNNGV. This CDR3 contains 15 residues. The trim removed 1 base at V and 2 bases at J, leaving 2 bases unmatched. CDR3 protein: CASSLGGGAYNEQFF. In nucleotides, the CDR3 is TGTGCCAGCAGCTTAGGAGGGGGCGCCTACAATGAGCAGTTCTTC.

V usage is TRBV30 and J usage is TRBJ1-4; 7 nucleotides line up with TRBD1. The CDR3 length is 15 residues. Germline V CDR1 and CDR2: GTSNPN, SVGIG (reference sequence). J was trimmed by 2 bases and V by 0 bases; bases with no gene match: 3. The CDR3 region has the DNA TGTGCCTGGAGTGTGGTAGGGGGCACTAATGAAAAACTGTTTTTT. This codes for CAWSVVGGTNEKLFF.

On this clone itself: The junction and the germline gene differ at one end; a read error may be behind it. The J gene is TRBJ1-3, the V gene TRBV7-9, with 9 bases that match TRBD1. Looked up from germline, CDR1 is SEHNR and CDR2 is FQNEAQ (reference sequence). The CDR3 extends over 13 amino acids. The CDR3 DNA sequence: TGTTCCAGCAGGGACAGGGCTGGAAACACCATATATTTT. This encodes CSSRDRAGNTIYF.

CDR3 in DNA: TGTGCCAGCAGCTCCCGCTACGAGCAGTACTTC. Residues: CASSSRYEQYF. The rearrangement links TRBV11-3 to TRBJ2-7, with D uncertain. Trimming removed 4 bases from V and 3 bases from J, with 4 bases in between. The CDR3 length is 11 residues. CDR1 SGHNT and CDR2 YENEEA come from the germline V gene.

The chain combines TRBV10-3 with TRBJ2-2; weak D call: TRBD2 (5 bases). In germline, CDR1 is ENHRY, CDR2 SYGVKD. V gave up 1 base and J gave up 1 base, with 7 bases separating them. The CDR3 sequence is 15 residues long. CDR3 protein: CAISEFRGNTGELFF. The CDR3 coding sequence is TGTGCCATCAGTGAGTTCCGGGGGAACACCGGGGAGCTGTTTTTT.

J is TRBJ2-7 and V is TRBV7-9; 8 positions match TRBD2. V lost 5 bases, J lost 0 bases, and 18 bases stayed unmatched. This CDR3 contains 19 residues. Per the germline V gene, CDR1 is SEHNR and CDR2 is FQNEAQ (reference sequence). The CDR3 DNA reads TGTGCCAGCAGCCCCGGGGGGAGCGGGAGAGTTTGGGACTCCTACGAGCAGTACTTC. Protein sequence: CASSPGGSGRVWDSYEQYF.

The rearrangement joins TRBV11-3 to TRBJ2-7; D is unclear. V was cut by 4 bases and J by 3 bases, with 4 bases left in between. CDR1 is SGHNT, CDR2 YENEEA, per germline. The CDR3 runs to 11 residues. CDR3 sequence: CASSSSYEQYF. DNA of the CDR3: TGTGCCAGCAGCTCCAGCTACGAGCAGTACTTC.

The rearrangement links TRBV5-1 to TRBJ2-7, with D perhaps matching TRBD1 (6 bases). The V gene lost 2 bases and the J gene lost 6 bases, with 9 bases spanning the gap. CDR1 and CDR2 from the germline V gene are SGHRS and YFSETQ. The CDR3 is 12 residues long. The CDR3 nucleotides read TGCGCCAGCAGCTTTACAGGGTCCGAGCAGTACTTC. This gives the protein CASSFTGSEQYF.

V usage is TRBV19 and J usage is TRBJ2-2; maybe TRBD1 (6 bases). Germline CDR1 reads LNHDA; CDR2 reads SQIVND (reference sequence). The length of the CDR3 is 15 residues. Trimming stripped 5 bases from V and 5 bases from J, with 15 bases between. In DNA, the CDR3 is TGTGCCAGTAGTTTGGGGGCAGGGTGGACCGGGGAGCTGTTTTTT. It codes for CASSLGAGWTGELFF.

The gene calls are TRBV9 and TRBJ2-6; D ambiguous. This CDR3 comprises 13 residues. Trimming removed 3 bases from V and 2 bases from J, with 3 bases in between. In germline, CDR1 is SGDLS, CDR2 YYNGEE. The DNA for the CDR3 is TGTGCCAGCAGCGGGCCTGGGGCCAACGTCCTGACTTTC. Its translation is CASSGPGANVLTF.

The chain recombines TRBV30 with TRBJ1-5, with 9 bases that match TRBD1. Germline CDR1 reads GTSNPN; CDR2 reads SVGIG (reference sequence). This CDR3 is 15 amino acids long. V gave up 1 base and J gave up 6 bases; unmatched junction bases: 7. In DNA, the CDR3 is TGTGCCTGGAGTGGGGGACAGGGTAAGGGTCAGCCCCAGCATTTT. Residues: CAWSGGQGKGQPQHF.

This clone came up a few times. V gene TRBV5-4 combines with J gene TRBJ2-7; a possible D gene is TRBD2 (6 bases). V lost 0 bases, J lost 1 base, and 11 bases lay in between. The germline V gene encodes CDR1 SGHNT and CDR2 YYREEE (reference sequence). The CDR3 length is 15 residues. The CDR3 nucleotides are TGTGCCAGCAGCTTGGGCGGCGGGGCGTCCTACGAGCAGTACTTC. It translates to CASSLGGGASYEQYF. Combining the CDR3 with reference TRBV5-4 and TRBJ2-7 gives the whole variable domain ETGVTQSPTHLIKTRGQQVTLRCSSQSGHNTVSWYQQALGQGPQFIFQYYREEENGRGNFPPRFSGLQFPNYSSELNVNALELDDSALYLCASSLGGGASYEQYFGPGTRLTVT.

This chain joins TRBV4-2 and TRBJ2-1, with 9 nucleotides matching TRBD1. The V gene end was trimmed by 5 bases and the J gene end by 7 bases; junction bases not matched to a gene: 12. From germline, CDR1 is LGHNA and CDR2 YNFKEQ. CDR3 size: 16 residues. CDR3 DNA sequence: TGTGCCAGCAGCGCCTCCCCCCGGGACAGGGTGAATGAGCAGTTCTTC. Encoded protein: CASSASPRDRVNEQFF.

V is TRBV19 and J is TRBJ2-1; no clear D. This CDR3 has 15 amino acids. Germline CDR1 LNHDA, CDR2 SQIVND (reference sequence). Trimming removed 6 bases from V and 6 bases from J, with 18 bases in between. The CDR3 reads CASRPAEAVANEQFF. Written as DNA, the CDR3 is TGTGCCAGTAGGCCTGCAGAGGCAGTTGCCAATGAGCAGTTCTTC.

The rearrangement links TRBV6-5 to TRBJ1-2; the match to TRBD1 covers 8 bases. V gave up 4 bases and J gave up 6 bases; unmatched junction bases: 7. The CDR3 covers 14 residues. Germline assignment: CDR1 MNHEY and CDR2 SVGAGI. The CDR3 coding sequence is TGTGCCAGCAGTTCGCCGACAGGGGCGGATGGCTACACCTTC. Encoded protein: CASSSPTGADGYTF.

The V and J genes are TRBV13 and TRBJ2-7, with 7 positions matching TRBD1. V dropped 3 bases and J dropped 3; count of bases not matched to a gene: 5. The CDR3 is 14 amino acids. The V gene's germline CDR1 is PRHDT and CDR2 FYEKMQ (reference sequence). CDR3 bases: TGTGCCAGCAGCTTCTCCGGGACAGACTACGAGCAGTACTTC. It translates to CASSFSGTDYEQYF.